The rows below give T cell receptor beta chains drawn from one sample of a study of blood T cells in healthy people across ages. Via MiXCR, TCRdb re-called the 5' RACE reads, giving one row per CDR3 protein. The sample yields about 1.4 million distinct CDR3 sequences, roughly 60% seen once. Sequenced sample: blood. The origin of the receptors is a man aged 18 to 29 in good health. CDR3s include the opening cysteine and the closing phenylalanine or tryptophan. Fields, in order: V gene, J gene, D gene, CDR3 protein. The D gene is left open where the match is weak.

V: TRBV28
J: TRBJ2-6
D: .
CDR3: CASRVPSGANVLTF

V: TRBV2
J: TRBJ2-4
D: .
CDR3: CANLDQAKNIQYF

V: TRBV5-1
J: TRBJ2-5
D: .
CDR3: CASSLTSTGDWDYEQYF

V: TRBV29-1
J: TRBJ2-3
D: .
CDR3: CSVASGGQPGDTQYF

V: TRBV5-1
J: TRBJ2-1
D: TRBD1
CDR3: CASSLGPGQKYNEQFF

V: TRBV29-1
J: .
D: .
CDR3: CSVGGRETQFF

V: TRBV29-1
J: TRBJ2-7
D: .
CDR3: CSVRGVTATYEQYF

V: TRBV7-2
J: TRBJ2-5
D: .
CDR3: CASSLGLSQEIQYF

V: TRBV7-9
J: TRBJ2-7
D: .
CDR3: CASSLDDSLYEQYF

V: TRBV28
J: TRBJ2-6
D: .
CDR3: CASIPEGYPGANVLTF

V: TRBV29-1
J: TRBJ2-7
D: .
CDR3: CSVAVSDSYEQYF

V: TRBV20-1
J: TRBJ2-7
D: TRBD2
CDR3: CSARDPTSGGYEQYF

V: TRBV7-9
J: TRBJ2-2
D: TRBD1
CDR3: CASSEGAIHGELFF

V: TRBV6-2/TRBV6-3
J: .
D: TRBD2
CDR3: CASSFPPGGSFDNEQYF

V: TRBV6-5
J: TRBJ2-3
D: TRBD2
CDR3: CASSGGVADTQYF

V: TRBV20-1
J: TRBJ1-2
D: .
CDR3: CSARRGGGYTF

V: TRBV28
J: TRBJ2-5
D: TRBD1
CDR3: CASTGLGTVQKTQYF

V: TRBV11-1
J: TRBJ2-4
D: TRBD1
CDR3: CASSLAGTGDHLAKNIQYF

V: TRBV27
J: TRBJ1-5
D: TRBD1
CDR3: CASSSDRGYSNQPQHF

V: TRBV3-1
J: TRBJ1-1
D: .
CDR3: CASSQGPALGTEAFF

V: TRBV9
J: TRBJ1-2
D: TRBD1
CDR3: CASKTQGYGYTF

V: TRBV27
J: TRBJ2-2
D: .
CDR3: CASSSSLNTGELFF

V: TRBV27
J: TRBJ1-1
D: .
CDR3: CASNPTTRGNTEAFF

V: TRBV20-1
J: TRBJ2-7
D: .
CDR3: CSARDRGPNEQYF

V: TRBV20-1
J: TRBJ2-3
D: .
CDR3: CSQRVRNRDTQYF

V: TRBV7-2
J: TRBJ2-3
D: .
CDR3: CASSIRERRSDTQYF

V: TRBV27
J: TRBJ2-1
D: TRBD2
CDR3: CASSMTSGHYNEQFF

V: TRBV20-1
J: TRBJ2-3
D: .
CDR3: CSARPRGQSGTDTQYF

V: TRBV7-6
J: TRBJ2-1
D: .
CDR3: CASSLYRVGDEQFF

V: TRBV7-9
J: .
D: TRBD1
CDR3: CASSSDRGTHEQYF

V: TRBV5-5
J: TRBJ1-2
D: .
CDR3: CASSYYTQSGRGDYGYTF

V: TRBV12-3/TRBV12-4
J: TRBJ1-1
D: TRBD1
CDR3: CASQKGRGREDTEAFF

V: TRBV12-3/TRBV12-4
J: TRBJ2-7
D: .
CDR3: CASGSGSYEQYF

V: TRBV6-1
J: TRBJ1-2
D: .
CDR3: CASNEPVDGYTF

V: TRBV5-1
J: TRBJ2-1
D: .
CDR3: CASSHDSGFGEQFF

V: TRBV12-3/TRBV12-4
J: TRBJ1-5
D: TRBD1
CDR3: CASSPLGQGAGQPQHF

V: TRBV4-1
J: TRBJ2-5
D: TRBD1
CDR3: CASSQARGQGETQYF

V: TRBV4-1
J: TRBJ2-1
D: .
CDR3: CASSQDPGAGEQFF

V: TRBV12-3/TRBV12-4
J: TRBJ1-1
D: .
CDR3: CASSLLGGSNTEAFF

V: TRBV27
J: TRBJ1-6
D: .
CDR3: CASSFPGSPLHF

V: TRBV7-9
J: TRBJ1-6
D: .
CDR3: CASSGRDGYNSPLHF

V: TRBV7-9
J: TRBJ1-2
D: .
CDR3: CASSLGLPNEEGYTF

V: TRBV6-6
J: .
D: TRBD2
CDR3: CATTSGVLETQYF

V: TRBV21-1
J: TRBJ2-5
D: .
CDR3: CASSRLAARYNEQYF